These 23 T cell receptor beta chains were all obtained from the same sample, sequenced in a study of blood T cell repertoires in COVID-19. Assay: immunoSEQ multiplex PCR; the TCRdb copy retains only in-frame clones and omits some. The table lists 61,000 or so clones, about four fifths of them singletons, with approximately 3.4% in the top ten. Sequenced material: peripheral blood. All receptors derive from a woman of 80 years or more with acute or convalescent COVID-19.

The chain recombines TRBV19 with TRBJ1-6, with TRBD1 as a possible D gene (6 bases). The CDR3 is made up of 14 amino acids. V was shortened by 4 bases and J by 8 bases, with 12 bases between the two germline ends. Germline CDR1 LNHDA, CDR2 SQIVND (reference sequence). DNA for the CDR3: TGTGCCAGTAGTACCGGACAGTTCTATTCACCCCTCCACTTT. Translation gives CASSTGQFYSPLHF.

The chain uses TRBV2 and TRBJ1-1, with D possibly being TRBD1 (5 bases). CDR3 length equals 13 residues. Trimming took 7 bases from V and 0 from J, leaving 9 bases between them. The V gene's germline CDR1 is SNHLY and CDR2 FYNNEI. As DNA, the CDR3 is TGTGCCAGCACGTCAGGGATGAACACTGAAGCTTTCTTT. It yields the protein CASTSGMNTEAFF.

In DNA, the CDR3 is TGCAGCGCATCGGACAGGGGGCAGAGCGGGGAGCTGTTTTTT. This encodes CSASDRGQSGELFF. The J gene is TRBJ2-2, the V gene TRBV29-1; 11 bases match TRBD1. From germline, CDR1 is SQVTM and CDR2 ANQGSEA. CDR3 length equals 14 residues. J gave up 7 bases and V 7 bases, and 8 bases lay outside the gene matches.

This rearrangement joins TRBV18 to TRBJ1-5, with TRBD1 matching over 7 bases. J lost 6 bases, V lost 6 bases, and 5 bases had no gene match. Germline assignment: CDR1 KGHSH and CDR2 LQKENI. The CDR3 is 13 residues long. As DNA, the CDR3 is TGTGCCAGCTCGAACAGGGGTGGTCAGCCCCAGCATTTT. It specifies CASSNRGGQPQHF.

This clone has just a few counts. The chain joins TRBV6-6 to TRBJ1-2, with 8 bases matching TRBD1. Germline trimming cut 5 bases from V and 4 bases from J; bases unmatched to any gene: 12. The V gene's germline CDR1 is MNHNY and CDR2 SVGAGI (reference sequence). The CDR3 contains 16 residues. The CDR3, as DNA: TGTGCCAGCAGTCATCCCAGACAGGGGAATTCCTATGGCTACACCTTC. Translation: CASSHPRQGNSYGYTF.

This clone has just one count. The rearrangement links TRBV5-1 to TRBJ2-5; D remains ambiguous. Germline CDR1 is SGHRS and CDR2 is YFSETQ. The V end lost 0 bases, the J end lost 5 bases, and 8 bases lay between the germline ends. The CDR3 is made up of 13 amino acids. The CDR3: CASSLESRETQYF. CDR3 DNA sequence: TGCGCCAGCAGCTTGGAGTCACGGGAGACCCAGTACTTC.

The chain carries TRBV5-1 and TRBJ2-5, with TRBD1 matching 9 bases. V dropped 4 bases and J dropped 6; count of bases not matched to a gene: 16. From germline, CDR1 is SGHRS and CDR2 YFSETQ. This CDR3 is 17 amino acids long. CDR3 sequence (DNA): TGCGCCAGCAGCCCCGGCCACGTTATTGGACAGGGGAAGACCCAGTACTTC. It translates to CASSPGHVIGQGKTQYF. Full variable domain (remainder filled in from reference TRBV5-1 and TRBJ2-5): KAGVTQTPRYLIKTRGQQVTLSCSPISGHRSVSWYQQTPGQGLQFLFEYFSETQRNKGNFPGRFSGRQFSNSRSEMNVSTLELGDSALYLCASSPGHVIGQGKTQYFGPGTRLLVL.

The V and J genes are TRBV7-9 and TRBJ2-1; 11 bases map to TRBD2. The CDR3 is 15 amino acids. The V segment lost 0 bases and the J segment 6 bases; nucleotides outside the gene matches: 1. CDR1 SEHNR and CDR2 FQNEAQ come from the germline V gene (reference sequence). CDR3 region: CASSLATSGVNEQFF. CDR3 DNA: TGTGCCAGCAGCTTAGCGACTAGCGGGGTCAATGAGCAGTTCTTC.

The chain uses TRBV7-2 and TRBJ1-2, with D perhaps TRBD1 (5 bases). Deletions cut 1 base from V and 4 bases from J, with 7 bases between. Germline V gene data show CDR1 as SGHTA and CDR2 as FQGNSA. CDR3 length: 13 amino acids. CDR3 coding DNA: TGTGCCAGCAGCTTAGAGGGGTTCTATGGCTACACCTTC. Translation gives CASSLEGFYGYTF.

This clone appeared a few times. The gene calls are TRBV28 and TRBJ1-4; no clear D gene. V was clipped by 8 bases and J by 8 bases, with 12 bases between them. The CDR3 is 12 residues long. Germline CDR1 MDHEN, CDR2 SYDVKM. CDR3 loop: CASGSGNEKLFF. CDR3 in DNA: TGTGCCAGCGGGTCCGGGAACGAAAAACTGTTTTTT.

J is TRBJ2-1 and V is TRBV11-2, with 9 bases aligning to TRBD2. Germline CDR1 reads SGHAT; CDR2 reads FQNNGV. The CDR3 runs to 15 residues. The V gene end was trimmed by 4 bases and the J gene end by 6 bases; junction bases not matched to a gene: 7. The CDR3 loop is CASSYGGRAFNEQFF. CDR3 DNA: TGTGCCAGCAGCTATGGCGGGAGGGCCTTCAATGAGCAGTTCTTC.

The sample holds a few counts of this clone. The genes are TRBV5-1 and TRBJ2-7, with a weak D call TRBD2 (5 bases). Germline V lookup: CDR1 SGHRS, CDR2 YFSETQ. The length of the CDR3 is 16 residues. V was clipped by 3 bases and J by 1 base, with 17 bases between them. The CDR3: CASSYDPGVVSYEQYF. The DNA of the CDR3 is TGCGCCAGCAGCTACGACCCCGGGGTGGTGTCCTACGAGCAGTACTTC.

This chain uses TRBV20-1 with TRBJ1-2; 7 bases line up with TRBD1. The CDR3 length is 14 residues. In germline, CDR1 is DFQATT, CDR2 SNEGSKA (reference sequence). After removal of 3 bases from V and 4 bases from J, the junction contained 8 bases not matched to a gene. DNA for the CDR3: TGCAGTGCTAGTATAGGGGGCATTGGCTATGGCTACACCTTC. Its protein product is CSASIGGIGYGYTF.

This clone was seen only once. The chain carries TRBV5-1 and TRBJ2-1, with 8 bases matching TRBD2. V dropped 1 base and J dropped 0; count of bases not matched to a gene: 6. Germline CDR1 SGHRS, CDR2 YFSETQ. This CDR3 is built from 17 residues. The CDR3 sequence is CASSLLSGMASYNEQFF. The CDR3 bases are TGCGCCAGCAGCTTGCTTAGCGGGATGGCCTCCTACAATGAGCAGTTCTTC.

This clone was picked up a small number of times. V usage is TRBV3-1 (or the pseudogene TRBV3-2) and J usage is TRBJ2-5; a possible D gene is TRBD1 (5 bases). The germline gives CDR1 LGHDT, CDR2 YNNKEL (reference sequence). The CDR3 runs 14 residues. Trimming shortened V by 4 bases and J by 5 bases, and 14 bases separated the two germline ends. DNA for the CDR3: TGTGCCAGCAGCCTCCTATGGGGCTGGGAGACCCAGTACTTC. Residues: CASSLLWGWETQYF.

This clone was seen a handful of times. CDR3 sequence (DNA): TGTGCCAGCCGTCGACTATACGAGCAGTACTTC. Translating it yields CASRRLYEQYF. The rearrangement links TRBV25-1 to TRBJ2-7; D possibly corresponds to TRBD2 (5 bases). Per germline, CDR1 MGHDK and CDR2 SYGVNS. The CDR3 contains 11 residues. V gave up 8 bases and J gave up 4 bases, with 9 bases separating them.

The rearrangement joins TRBV5-1 to TRBJ2-2, with D possibly matching TRBD2 (6 bases). The germline V and J ends were trimmed by 0 bases and 7 bases, with 13 bases remaining between them. This CDR3 contains 15 residues. CDR1 is SGHRS, CDR2 YFSETQ, per germline. CDR3 coding DNA: TGCGCCAGCAGCTTGGACGGGAGTCGGGGCGGGGAGCTGTTTTTT. It translates to CASSLDGSRGGELFF.

The J gene is TRBJ2-3, the V gene TRBV2; 11 bases align to TRBD1. Losses at the gene ends were 4 bases for V and 0 bases for J; bases not matched to a gene: 3. The CDR3 spans 16 residues. Germline CDR1 and CDR2: SNHLY and FYNNEI. In DNA form, the CDR3 reads TGTGCCAGCAGTGGGACAGGGGGCGTCAGCACAGATACGCAGTATTTT. This codes for CASSGTGGVSTDTQYF.

This clone was seen just once. The rearrangement links TRBV3-1 (or the pseudogene TRBV3-2) to TRBJ1-1, with 7 bases identical to TRBD1. Germline V gene lookup returns CDR1 LGHDT and CDR2 YNNKEL (reference sequence). The CDR3 is 14 residues long. The V segment lost 3 bases and the J segment 11 bases; nucleotides outside the gene matches: 12. The CDR3 protein is CASSQGDSRKWAFF. The CDR3 bases are TGTGCCAGCAGCCAGGGGGACAGTCGAAAGTGGGCTTTCTTT.

V and J are TRBV5-5 and TRBJ1-5; D may be TRBD1 (5 bases). Germline V gene sequence: CDR1 SGHKS, CDR2 YYEKEE (reference sequence). The CDR3 sequence is 15 residues long. Trimming removed 2 bases at V and 3 bases at J, with 12 bases between. Written as DNA, the CDR3 is TGTGCCAGCAGCTTATGGGGGGGACTCAATCAGCCCCAGCATTTT. This gives the protein CASSLWGGLNQPQHF.

The chain employs TRBV19 and TRBJ2-4, with D perhaps matching TRBD2 (6 bases). Germline loops: CDR1 LNHDA, CDR2 SQIVND (reference sequence). V shed 3 bases and J shed 7 bases, with 13 bases lying between them. The CDR3 is made up of 14 amino acids. The CDR3 DNA follows: TGTGCCAGTAGTATCGTGGGCGGGATGAACATTCAGTACTTC. It is translated as CASSIVGGMNIQYF.

The J gene is TRBJ2-7, the V gene TRBV27; TRBD2 aligns across 9 bases. Germline values: CDR1 MNHEY, CDR2 SMNVEV (reference sequence). V shed 5 bases and J 3 bases; nucleotides not matched to a gene: 5. The CDR3 covers 14 residues. Written as DNA, the CDR3 is TGTGCCAGCAGTACCCGACTAGCGGTCTACGAGCAGTACTTC. Residues: CASSTRLAVYEQYF.

The rearrangement links TRBV5-8 to TRBJ2-1; D is undetermined. Between the trimmed V and J ends, which lost 6 bases and 8 bases, there was a span of 21 bases. Germline V gene data show CDR1 as SGHTS and CDR2 as YDEGEE. CDR3 length equals 15 residues. The CDR3 region is CASIRRHVRKDEQFF. The DNA of the CDR3 is TGTGCCAGCATACGCAGGCACGTAAGAAAGGATGAGCAGTTCTTC. Full variable domain (remainder filled in from reference TRBV5-8 and TRBJ2-1): EAGVTQSPTHLIKTRGQQATLRCSPISGHTSVYWYQQALGLGLQFLLWYDEGEERNRGNFPPRFSGRQFPNYSSELNVNALELEDSALYLCASIRRHVRKDEQFFGPGTRLTVL.